The 9 T cell receptor beta chains given below trace back to one sample, sequenced in a study of cytomegalovirus exposure and HLA in healthy donors. With 60 Vbeta and 13 Jbeta primers, the PCR was carried out. Clones were sequenced by immunoSEQ multiplex PCR, and TCRdb holds only the in-frame ones, with some missing. This sample has 250,000 to 350,000 clones; 86% occur once, and the top ten carry almost 4%. Sequenced: PBMCs. Every receptor here comes from a man between 40 and 49 years old in good health and CMV-seropositive.

The rearrangement links TRBV29-1 to TRBJ2-5; TRBD1 agrees at 10 bases. From germline, CDR1 is SQVTM and CDR2 ANQGSEA. The CDR3 contains 14 residues. Trimming at V came to 1 base and at J to 12 bases, leaving 11 bases not matched to a gene. The CDR3: CSVEVSPGQGRKYF. The CDR3 nucleotides read TGCAGCGTTGAAGTTTCGCCGGGACAGGGGAGAAAGTACTTC.

The rearrangement links TRBV13 to TRBJ2-4; 10 nucleotides align to TRBD2. CDR3 size: 17 residues. Germline V gives CDR1 PRHDT, CDR2 FYEKMQ (reference sequence). V was clipped by 3 bases and J by 4 bases; unmatched bases: 9. CDR3 sequence reads: CASSFGTSETLKNIQYF. The DNA for the CDR3 is TGTGCCAGCAGCTTCGGGACTAGCGAGACCCTGAAAAACATTCAGTACTTC.

This clone occurred a few times. The rearrangement joins TRBV6-5 to TRBJ1-1; a possible D gene is TRBD1 (6 bases). Trimming pared 7 bases from V and 4 bases from J, leaving 16 bases between. Looked up from germline, CDR1 is MNHEY and CDR2 is SVGAGI. The CDR3 totals 14 residues. The CDR3 here is CASTDRPRITEAFF. In DNA form, the CDR3 reads TGTGCCAGCACCGACAGGCCTCGGATCACTGAAGCTTTCTTT.

This clone was found once. V gene TRBV7-2 combines with J gene TRBJ1-5, with D possibly matching TRBD1 (5 bases). This CDR3 spans 16 amino acids. Per germline, CDR1 SGHTA and CDR2 FQGNSA. V lost 5 bases and J 6 bases, leaving 20 bases between the germline ends. The CDR3 DNA sequence: TGTGCCAGCAGCCTTTTTAAGGCGGGGGTTCTTCAGCCCCAGCATTTT. It is translated as CASSLFKAGVLQPQHF.

The gene calls are TRBV5-1 and TRBJ2-5; 11 nucleotides agree with TRBD1. Germline trimming cut 4 bases from V and 5 bases from J; bases unmatched to any gene: 10. The V gene's germline CDR1 is SGHRS and CDR2 YFSETQ. The length of the CDR3 is 16 residues. DNA of the CDR3: TGCGCCAGCAGCCCAGGACAGGGGGCAGGATCGGAGACCCAGTACTTC. It yields the protein CASSPGQGAGSETQYF.

The rearrangement joins TRBV6-5 to TRBJ2-7, with D tentatively TRBD2 (6 bases). With 9 bases removed from V and 4 bases from J, the gap between germline ends came to 16 bases. Germline V CDR1 and CDR2: MNHEY, SVGAGI. The CDR3 runs to 13 residues. The CDR3, as DNA: TGTGCCAGGTTGAAGCGGGTTTCATACGAGCAGTACTTC. The encoded protein is CARLKRVSYEQYF.

The chain joins TRBV7-9 to TRBJ1-4; maybe TRBD1 (5 bases). This CDR3 region has 17 residues. CDR1 and CDR2 from the germline V gene are SEHNR and FQNEAQ (reference sequence). Trimming cost V 2 bases and J 0 bases, with 13 bases left between them. This CDR3 reads CASSLFGAGTTNEKLFF. DNA for the CDR3: TGTGCCAGCAGCTTATTCGGGGCGGGGACAACTAATGAAAAACTGTTTTTT.

The chain recombines TRBV13 with TRBJ2-7; 8 nucleotides line up with TRBD2. The V and J ends lost 2 bases and 1 base, in that order; junction bases with no gene match: 4. Germline CDR1 PRHDT, CDR2 FYEKMQ (reference sequence). The CDR3 spans 15 residues. In nucleotides, the CDR3 is TGTGCCAGCAGCTTAAGGACTAGCCTATCCTACGAGCAGTACTTC. Translated, it gives CASSLRTSLSYEQYF.

The J gene is TRBJ2-5, the V gene TRBV29-1; tentatively, D is TRBD1 (5 bases). V was trimmed by 4 bases and J by 5 bases, leaving 17 bases between them. Germline V CDR1 and CDR2: SQVTM, ANQGSEA. This CDR3 contains 14 residues. In DNA, the CDR3 is TGCAGCGTTGTCCTTGGGGCAGGTGGGGAGACCCAGTACTTC. It yields the protein CSVVLGAGGETQYF.